Below, one T cell receptor beta chain is given with its context. Its antigen remains unknown. This entry belongs to a study of cytomegalovirus exposure and HLA in healthy donors. Profiling relied on immunoSEQ multiplex PCR, and the TCRdb table lists in-frame clones only, not all of them. The sample records 200,000 or so clones, approximately 80% being singletons. The CDR3 totals 15 residues. The germline CDR1 and CDR2 sequences are KGHSH and LQKENI. The junction had 7 bases not matched to a gene; V was cut back by 4 bases and J by 8 bases. Study findings and constraints: Overall, roughly 170 TCR beta chains were annotated as cytomegalovirus-associated. Rare sequences made up most TCRs, while some public TCRs were found in many donors.

Sample: PBMCs. This TCR derives from a woman aged 25 to 45 in good health and CMV-seropositive. The rearrangement links TRBV18 to TRBJ2-1; TRBD2 matches 11 bases. CDR3 loop: CASSLTSGRSHEQFF. The CDR3 DNA follows: TGTGCCAGCTCACTTACTAGCGGGAGAAGCCATGAGCAGTTCTTC.